This T cell receptor (beta chain) was obtained from a study of shared clonotypes between healthy human individuals. Profiled with immunoSEQ multiplex PCR; TCRdb holds only in-frame clones, not every one. The profile covers some 2,100,000 clones, with almost 96% appearing a single time and approximately 0.13% taken by the ten largest. Within Nashville, Tennessee resided all donors, each a Caucasian adult. The CDR3 sequence is 14 residues long. The V end lost 10 bases, the J end lost 6 bases, and 18 bases lay between the germline ends. CDR1 and CDR2 (germline): MRHNA, SNTAGT. Details on this clone: Its antigen is not known.

Study outcomes and limitations: What rarefaction showed was incomplete sorted-subset sequencing despite large depth.

The sequencing input was naive CD4+ T cells sorted from blood. As for subset: CD45RA+ positively selected. The TCR originated in a man between 18 and 29 years old in good health. This chain joins TRBV6-4 and TRBJ1-4; D not resolved. Here the CDR3 reads CATRTGREDEKLFF. The DNA for the CDR3 is TGTGCCACCAGGACCGGGAGGGAAGATGAAAAACTGTTTTTT.